Following are 21 T cell receptor beta chains from one sample sequenced in a study of T-cell reconstitution after alpha-beta-depleted transplantation in children. TCRbeta library preparation incorporated unique molecular identifiers. TCRdb reprocessed the PCR reads with MiXCR, giving one entry per CDR3 protein. The sample shows about 460,000 distinct CDR3 sequences, around 10% of them seen only once. The specimen comprised PBMCs, mostly from graft donor cells, sampled 180 days after TCRalphabeta/CD19-depleted stem cell transplant. These TCRs come from a female patient aged 2-15 years who had a stem cell transplant for aplastic anemia, so the T cells may come from the graft donor.

This clonotype has only a few counts. The V call is TRBV20-1, the J call TRBJ2-1; perhaps TRBD2 as D (6 bases). The V gene's germline CDR1 is DFQATT and CDR2 SNEGSKA (reference sequence). V gave up 0 bases and J gave up 2 bases, with 8 bases separating them. The CDR3 spans 14 residues. The chain's CDR3 is CSARDLAAYNEQFF. The CDR3 region has the DNA TGCAGTGCTAGAGATTTAGCGGCCTACAATGAGCAGTTCTTC.

The chain is built from TRBV10-3 and TRBJ1-2; 7 nucleotides line up with TRBD1. J was trimmed by 8 bases and V by 0 bases; bases with no gene match: 6. Germline lookup yields CDR1 ENHRY and CDR2 SYGVKD. This CDR3 contains 14 residues. In DNA form, the CDR3 reads TGTGCCATCAGTGAGTCGGGACAGCCATACGGCTACACCTTC. This codes for CAISESGQPYGYTF.

This chain links TRBV27 with TRBJ1-1; D call uncertain. Germline assignment: CDR1 MNHEY and CDR2 SMNVEV (reference sequence). The germline V and J ends were trimmed by 4 bases and 1 base, with 10 bases remaining between them. The CDR3 is 14 amino acids. CDR3 sequence reads: CASSSMGKNTEAFF. Written as DNA, the CDR3 is TGTGCCAGCAGTTCCATGGGAAAGAACACTGAAGCTTTCTTT.

The CDR3 DNA is TGTGCCACCAGCGCACTAGCGGGAGGGCCGGGCACCGGGGAGCTGTTTTTT. It specifies CATSALAGGPGTGELFF. V gene TRBV24-1 combines with J gene TRBJ2-2; TRBD2 matches at 13 bases. The CDR3 length is 17 residues. V dropped 7 bases and J dropped 4; count of bases not matched to a gene: 8. The germline gives CDR1 KGHDR, CDR2 SFDVKD.

V usage is TRBV7-2 and J usage is TRBJ2-7, with D possibly being TRBD1 (6 bases). The CDR3 covers 13 residues. V shed 4 bases and J shed 6 bases, with 13 bases lying between them. The germline V gene has CDR1 SGHTA and CDR2 FQGNSA. In DNA form, the CDR3 reads TGTGCCAGCAGCTCCCGGACAGAGGGCGAGCAGTACTTC. Encoded protein: CASSSRTEGEQYF.

This clonotype came up a few times. J is TRBJ2-7 and V is TRBV27, with TRBD2 identical over 9 bases. The length of the CDR3 is 14 residues. Losses at the gene ends were 2 bases for V and 4 bases for J; bases not matched to a gene: 3. CDR1 and CDR2 from the germline V gene are MNHEY and SMNVEV (reference sequence). CDR3 region: CASSLGTSPYEQYF. Written as DNA, the CDR3 is TGTGCCAGCAGTTTAGGGACTAGCCCGTACGAGCAGTACTTC.

This clonotype has at least ten counts. The rearrangement joins TRBV7-6 to TRBJ1-1, with unresolved D. Per the germline V gene, CDR1 is SGHVS and CDR2 is FNYEAQ. This CDR3 is 13 amino acids long. Trimming removed 3 bases at V and 3 bases at J, with 8 bases between. The CDR3 region is CASSLRWDTEAFF. The CDR3 DNA follows: TGTGCCAGCAGCTTGCGTTGGGACACTGAAGCTTTCTTT.

The chain combines TRBV29-1 with TRBJ1-3; D is uncertain. The CDR3 runs to 13 residues. In germline, CDR1 is SQVTM, CDR2 ANQGSEA. V was shortened by 6 bases and J by 3 bases, with 12 bases between the two germline ends. CDR3 residues: CSVLAVLGNTIYF. CDR3 nucleotides: TGCAGCGTATTGGCGGTACTTGGAAACACCATATATTTT.

V and J are TRBV2 and TRBJ2-2; tentatively, D is TRBD1 (6 bases). CDR1 is SNHLY, CDR2 FYNNEI, per germline. The CDR3 totals 15 residues. Trimming cost V 4 bases and J 2 bases, with 11 bases left between them. CDR3 DNA: TGTGCCAGCAGTGGGACAGACCAAAACACCGGGGAGCTGTTTTTT. This translates into CASSGTDQNTGELFF.

The chain uses TRBV28 and TRBJ2-7, with D possibly being TRBD2 (6 bases). There are 13 residues in the CDR3. V lost 6 bases and J 6 bases, leaving 15 bases between the germline ends. CDR1 is MDHEN, CDR2 SYDVKM, per germline. This chain's CDR3 is CASSPSGLVEQYV. CDR3 sequence (DNA): TGTGCCAGCAGCCCAAGCGGGTTGGTCGAGCAGTACGTC.

This clonotype was seen more than once but under ten times. The rearrangement links TRBV11-2 to TRBJ2-2, with 13 bases matching TRBD2. With 3 bases clipped from V and 8 bases from J, the junction kept 6 bases outside the gene matches. The CDR3 is 16 amino acids. CDR1 is SGHAT and CDR2 is FQNNGV in the germline V gene. The CDR3 reads CASSLPGTSGIGELFF. CDR3 coding DNA: TGTGCCAGCAGCTTGCCCGGGACTAGCGGGATAGGGGAGCTGTTTTTT.

This rearrangement joins TRBV11-2 to TRBJ2-3, with D possibly being TRBD1 or TRBD2 (5 bases each). V shed 5 bases and J shed 4 bases, with 22 bases lying between them. The CDR3 contains 17 residues. Germline V CDR1 and CDR2: SGHAT, FQNNGV. CDR3: CASSATRPGRLADTQYF. The DNA of the CDR3 is TGTGCCAGCAGCGCCACTCGACCGGGACGGCTTGCAGATACGCAGTATTTT.

The table lists this clonotype with a few counts. The chain joins TRBV20-1 to TRBJ2-4; a weak D match, TRBD1 (6 bases). V shed 3 bases and J shed 8 bases, with 20 bases lying between them. Germline V gene sequence: CDR1 DFQATT, CDR2 SNEGSKA (reference sequence). The CDR3 has 15 amino acids. CDR3 sequence reads: CSARGAWGPSDIQYF. The CDR3 nucleotides read TGCAGTGCTAGGGGGGCGTGGGGACCCTCGGACATTCAGTACTTC.

This clonotype came up many times. The chain is built from TRBV6-5 and TRBJ2-2; possibly TRBD2 for D (6 bases). From germline, CDR1 is MNHEY and CDR2 SVGAGI. The CDR3 runs to 15 residues. Trimming shortened V by 2 bases and J by 3 bases, and 10 bases separated the two germline ends. CDR3 in DNA: TGTGCCAGCAGTTACGTACCGGGGGACACCGGGGAGCTGTTTTTT. Amino acids: CASSYVPGDTGELFF.

This clonotype has a handful of counts. The genes are TRBV20-1 and TRBJ2-7; D ambiguous. Trimming took off 3 bases at V and 5 bases at J, with 23 bases between the two ends. The CDR3 is 16 amino acids. Germline assignment: CDR1 DFQATT and CDR2 SNEGSKA (reference sequence). CDR3 nucleotide sequence: TGCAGTGCTAGCGAGGTAGGCGGCCTTAAAAACAACGAGCAGTACTTC. Protein sequence: CSASEVGGLKNNEQYF.

V and J are TRBV19 and TRBJ2-7; 10 positions agree with TRBD1. Germline V CDR1 and CDR2: LNHDA, SQIVND (reference sequence). The CDR3 contains 16 residues. With V trimmed by 1 base and J by 3 bases, 6 bases remained unmatched. The CDR3: CASSIGGTGEDYEQYF. CDR3 DNA: TGTGCCAGTAGTATAGGGGGGACAGGGGAAGACTACGAGCAGTACTTC.

V and J are TRBV28 and TRBJ1-5, with TRBD1 as a possible D gene (6 bases). The CDR3 loop spans 15 amino acids. The germline V and J ends were trimmed by 2 bases and 5 bases, with 13 bases remaining between them. The germline gives CDR1 MDHEN, CDR2 SYDVKM. The CDR3 DNA follows: TGTGCCAGCAGTTTAACAGGGTTTAGGTATCAGCCCCAGCATTTT. Protein product: CASSLTGFRYQPQHF. Variable domain in full (rest from reference TRBV28 and TRBJ1-5): DVKVTQSSRYLVKRTGEKVFLECVQDMDHENMFWYRQDPGLGLRLIYFSYDVKMKEKGDIPEGYSVSREKKERFSLILESASTNQTSMYLCASSLTGFRYQPQHFGDGTRLSIL.

This clonotype was seen a few times. The rearrangement links TRBV5-1 to TRBJ1-2; TRBD1 agrees at 10 bases. The J segment lost 1 base and the V segment lost 0 bases, leaving 6 bases of the junction unmatched. Germline CDR1 SGHRS, CDR2 YFSETQ. This CDR3 is 17 amino acids long. The CDR3 here is CASSLETGTGVNYGYTF. The CDR3 nucleotides are TGCGCCAGCAGCTTGGAGACGGGGACAGGGGTTAACTATGGCTACACCTTC.

The chain carries TRBV9 and TRBJ2-7, with 9 bases lining up with TRBD1. The germline gives CDR1 SGDLS, CDR2 YYNGEE. The CDR3 length is 14 residues. Trimming took 3 bases from V and 5 from J; bases not matched to a gene: 6. The CDR3 region is CASSAGTGFDEQYF. The CDR3 bases are TGTGCCAGCAGCGCGGGGACAGGGTTCGACGAGCAGTACTTC.

There are a few counts of this clonotype. The genes are TRBV6-2 or TRBV6-3 and TRBJ2-1; D is possibly TRBD2 (6 bases). The CDR3 sequence is 15 residues long. Trimming left V 2 bases short and J 8 bases short, with 16 bases between. Germline V CDR1 and CDR2: MNHEY, SVGEGT. The CDR3 nucleotides read TGTGCCAGCAGTTACCAGGAGGGATTTGGGGATGAGCAGTTCTTC. Its protein product is CASSYQEGFGDEQFF.

CDR3: CAIRAGALNTEAFF. Here the CDR3 DNA reads TGTGCCATCAGGGCAGGGGCCCTGAACACTGAAGCTTTCTTT. The chain joins TRBV10-3 to TRBJ1-1, with a weak D call TRBD1 (6 bases). The CDR3 loop spans 14 amino acids. The V gene's germline CDR1 is ENHRY and CDR2 SYGVKD. V lost 6 bases and J 0 bases, leaving 11 bases between the germline ends.